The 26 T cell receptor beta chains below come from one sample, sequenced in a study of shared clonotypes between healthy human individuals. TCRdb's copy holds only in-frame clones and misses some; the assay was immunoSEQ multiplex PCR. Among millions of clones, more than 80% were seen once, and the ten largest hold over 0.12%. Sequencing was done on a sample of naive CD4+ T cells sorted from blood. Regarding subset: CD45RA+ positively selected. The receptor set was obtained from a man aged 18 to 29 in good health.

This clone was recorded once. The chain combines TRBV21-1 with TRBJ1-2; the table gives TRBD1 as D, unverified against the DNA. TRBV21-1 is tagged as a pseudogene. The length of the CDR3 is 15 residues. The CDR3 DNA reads TGTGCCAGCAGCAAACGCGCAGGGCAAGACTATGGCTACACCTTC. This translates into CASSKRAGQDYGYTF.

The CDR3 is CASSTGGAGIYGYTF. Here the CDR3 DNA reads TGTGCCAGCAGCACGGGGGGAGCCGGGATCTATGGCTACACCTTC. The V call is TRBV7-9, the J call TRBJ1-2; perhaps TRBD1 as D (5 bases). Germline CDR1 reads SEHNR; CDR2 reads FQNEAQ (reference sequence). V lost 5 bases to trimming and J lost 4 bases, with 17 bases between them. The CDR3 totals 15 residues.

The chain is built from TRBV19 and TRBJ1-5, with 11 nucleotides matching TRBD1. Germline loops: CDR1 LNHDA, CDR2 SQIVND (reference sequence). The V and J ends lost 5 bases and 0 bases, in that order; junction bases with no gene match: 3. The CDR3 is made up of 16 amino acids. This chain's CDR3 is CASSRTGGSSNQPQHF. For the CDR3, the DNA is TGTGCCAGTAGTCGGACAGGGGGCAGTAGCAATCAGCCCCAGCATTTT.

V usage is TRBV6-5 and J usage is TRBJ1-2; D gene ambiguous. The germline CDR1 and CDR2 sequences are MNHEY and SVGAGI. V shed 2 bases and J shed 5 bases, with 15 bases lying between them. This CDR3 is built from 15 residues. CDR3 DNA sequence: TGTGCCAGCAGTTACCTCGTGGGGTTTGAGTATGGCTACACCTTC. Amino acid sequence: CASSYLVGFEYGYTF.

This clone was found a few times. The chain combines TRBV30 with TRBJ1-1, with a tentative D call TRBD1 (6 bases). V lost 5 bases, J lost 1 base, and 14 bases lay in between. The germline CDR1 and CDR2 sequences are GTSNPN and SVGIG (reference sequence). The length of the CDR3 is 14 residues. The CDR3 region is CAWQTGHQNTEAFF. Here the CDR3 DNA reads TGTGCCTGGCAGACGGGACACCAGAACACTGAAGCTTTCTTT. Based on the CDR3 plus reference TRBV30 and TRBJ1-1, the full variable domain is SQTIHQWPATLVQPVGSPLSLECTVEGTSNPNLYWYRQAAGRGLQLLFYSVGIGQISSEVPQNLSASRPQDRQFILSSKKLLLSDSGFYLCAWQTGHQNTEAFFGQGTRLTVV.

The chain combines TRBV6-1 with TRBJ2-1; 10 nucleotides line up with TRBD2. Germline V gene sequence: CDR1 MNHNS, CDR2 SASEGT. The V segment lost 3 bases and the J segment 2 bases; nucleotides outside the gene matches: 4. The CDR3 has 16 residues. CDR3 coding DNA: TGTGCCAGCAGTGAGAACCTAGCGGGGGCCTACAATGAGCAGTTCTTC. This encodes CASSENLAGAYNEQFF.

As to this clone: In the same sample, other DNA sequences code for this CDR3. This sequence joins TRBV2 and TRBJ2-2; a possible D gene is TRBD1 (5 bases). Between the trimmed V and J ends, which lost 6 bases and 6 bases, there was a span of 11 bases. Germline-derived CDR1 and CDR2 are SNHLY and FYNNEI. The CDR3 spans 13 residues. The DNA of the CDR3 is TGTGCCAGCAGGGCACAAGGGGCCGGGGAGCTGTTTTTT. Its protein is CASRAQGAGELFF.

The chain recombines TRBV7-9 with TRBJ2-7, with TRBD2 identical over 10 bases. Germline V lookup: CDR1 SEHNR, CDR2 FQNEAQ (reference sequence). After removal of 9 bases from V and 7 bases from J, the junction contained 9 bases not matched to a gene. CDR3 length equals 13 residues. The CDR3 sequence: CASVLAGATEQYF. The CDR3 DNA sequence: TGTGCCAGTGTGCTAGCGGGGGCTACGGAGCAGTACTTC.

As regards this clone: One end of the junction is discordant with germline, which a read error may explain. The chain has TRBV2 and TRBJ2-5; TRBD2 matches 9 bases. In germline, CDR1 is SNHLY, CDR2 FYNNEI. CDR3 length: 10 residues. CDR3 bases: TGCGCGGGGGGGGAAGAGACCCAGTACTTC. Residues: CAGGEETQYF.

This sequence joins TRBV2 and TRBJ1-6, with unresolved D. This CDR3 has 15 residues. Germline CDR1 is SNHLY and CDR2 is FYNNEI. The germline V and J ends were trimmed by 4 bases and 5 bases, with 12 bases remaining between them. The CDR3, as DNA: TGTGCCAGCAGTGGTAGACGGAACCATAATTCACCCCTCCACTTT. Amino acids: CASSGRRNHNSPLHF.

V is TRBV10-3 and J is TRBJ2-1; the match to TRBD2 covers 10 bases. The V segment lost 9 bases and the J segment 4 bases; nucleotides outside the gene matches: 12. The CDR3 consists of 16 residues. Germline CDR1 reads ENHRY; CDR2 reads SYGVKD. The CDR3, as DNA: TGTGCCATGAGAGCGGGGGGGCCTATTCCATACAATGAGCAGTTCTTC. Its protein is CAMRAGGPIPYNEQFF.

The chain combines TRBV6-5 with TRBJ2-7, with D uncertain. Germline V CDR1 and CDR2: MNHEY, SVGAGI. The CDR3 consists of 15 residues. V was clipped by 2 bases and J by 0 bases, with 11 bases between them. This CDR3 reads CASSYRAGLSYEQYF. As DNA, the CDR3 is TGTGCCAGCAGTTACCGGGCTGGCCTCTCCTACGAGCAGTACTTC.

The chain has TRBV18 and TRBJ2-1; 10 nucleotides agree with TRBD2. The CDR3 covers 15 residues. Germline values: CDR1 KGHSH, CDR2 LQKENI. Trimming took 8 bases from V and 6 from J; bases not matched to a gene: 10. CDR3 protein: CASLAGTSASNEQFF. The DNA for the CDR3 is TGTGCCAGCCTCGCCGGGACTAGCGCCTCCAATGAGCAGTTCTTC.

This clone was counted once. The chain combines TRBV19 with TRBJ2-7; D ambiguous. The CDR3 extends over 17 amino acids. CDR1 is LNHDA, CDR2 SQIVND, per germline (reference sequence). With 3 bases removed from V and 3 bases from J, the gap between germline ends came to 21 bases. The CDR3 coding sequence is TGTGCCAGTAGTATCGGCTCCTGGGCAGGATCACACTACGAGCAGTACTTC. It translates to CASSIGSWAGSHYEQYF.

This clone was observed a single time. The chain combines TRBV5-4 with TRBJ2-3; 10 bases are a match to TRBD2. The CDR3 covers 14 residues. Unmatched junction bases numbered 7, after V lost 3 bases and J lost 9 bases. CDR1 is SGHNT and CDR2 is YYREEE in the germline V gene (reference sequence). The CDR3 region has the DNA TGTGCCAGCAGCTCAGCGGGAGGGCCAGTGACGCAGTATTTT. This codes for CASSSAGGPVTQYF.

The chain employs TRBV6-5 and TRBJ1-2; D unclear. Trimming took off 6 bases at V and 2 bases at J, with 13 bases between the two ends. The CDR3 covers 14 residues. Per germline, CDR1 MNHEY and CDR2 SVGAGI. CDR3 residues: CASSPARTNYGYTF. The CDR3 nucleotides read TGTGCCAGCAGCCCCGCCAGGACCAACTATGGCTACACCTTC.

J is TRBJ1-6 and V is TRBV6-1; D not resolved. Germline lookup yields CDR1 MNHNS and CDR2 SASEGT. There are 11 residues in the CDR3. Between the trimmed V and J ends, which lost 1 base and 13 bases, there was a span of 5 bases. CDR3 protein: CASSEGVPLHF. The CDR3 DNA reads TGTGCCAGCAGTGAAGGGGTCCCCCTCCACTTT.

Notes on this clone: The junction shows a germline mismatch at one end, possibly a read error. CDR3 nucleotide sequence: TGTGCCAGCAGCTTGGGGTTGGTAGAACACCGGGGAGCTGTTTTT. It encodes CASSLGLVEHRGAVF. The chain combines TRBV5-4 with TRBJ2-2; D may be TRBD2 (5 bases). The CDR3 extends over 15 amino acids. Germline lookup yields CDR1 SGHNT and CDR2 YYREEE (reference sequence). The full variable domain, with the rest looked up from reference TRBV5-4 and TRBJ2-2, is ETGVTQSPTHLIKTRGQQVTLRCSSQSGHNTVSWYQQALGQGPQFIFQYYREEENGRGNFPPRFSGLQFPNYSSELNVNALELDDSALYLCASSLGLVEHRGAVFGEGSRLTVL.

The CDR3 sequence: CATSKPGAPYNEQFF. The CDR3 nucleotides read TGTGCCACCAGCAAGCCCGGAGCGCCCTACAATGAGCAGTTCTTC. The chain recombines TRBV15 with TRBJ2-1, with unresolved D. The CDR3 has 15 residues. Trimming took 4 bases from V and 2 from J, leaving 12 bases between them. Germline V gives CDR1 LNHNV, CDR2 YYDKDF (reference sequence).

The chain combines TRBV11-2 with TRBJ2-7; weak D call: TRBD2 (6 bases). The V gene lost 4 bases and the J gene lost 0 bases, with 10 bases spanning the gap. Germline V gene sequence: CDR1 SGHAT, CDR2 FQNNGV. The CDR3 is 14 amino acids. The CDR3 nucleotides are TGTGCCAGCAGCTCGGACTACCTCTCCTACGAGCAGTACTTC. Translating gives CASSSDYLSYEQYF.

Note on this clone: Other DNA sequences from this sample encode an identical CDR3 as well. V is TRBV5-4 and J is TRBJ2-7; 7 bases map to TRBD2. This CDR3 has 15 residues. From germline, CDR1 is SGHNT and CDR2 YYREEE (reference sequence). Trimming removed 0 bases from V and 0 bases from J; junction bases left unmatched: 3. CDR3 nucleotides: TGTGCCAGCAGCTTGGGCCTAGCGGACTCCTACGAGCAGTACTTC. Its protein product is CASSLGLADSYEQYF.

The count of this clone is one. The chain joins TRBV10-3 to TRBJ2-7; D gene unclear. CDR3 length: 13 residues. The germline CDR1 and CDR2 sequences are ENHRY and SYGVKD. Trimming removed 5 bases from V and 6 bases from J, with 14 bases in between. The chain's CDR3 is CAISLPGGGEQYF. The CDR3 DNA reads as TGTGCCATCAGTCTTCCGGGCGGTGGCGAGCAGTACTTC.

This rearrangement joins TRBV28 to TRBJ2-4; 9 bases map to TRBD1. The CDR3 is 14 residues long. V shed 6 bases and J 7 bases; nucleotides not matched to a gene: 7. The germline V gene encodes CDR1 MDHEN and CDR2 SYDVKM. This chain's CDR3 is CASRTGGLTNIQYF. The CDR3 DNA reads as TGTGCCAGCAGAACAGGGGGCCTGACTAACATTCAGTACTTC.

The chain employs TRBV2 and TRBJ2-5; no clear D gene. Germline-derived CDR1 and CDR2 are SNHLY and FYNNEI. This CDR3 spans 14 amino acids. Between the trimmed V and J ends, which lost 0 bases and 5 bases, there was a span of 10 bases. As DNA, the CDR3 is TGTGCCAGCAGTGAAGCGCTTGTAGGGGAGACCCAGTACTTC. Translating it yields CASSEALVGETQYF.

The CDR3 region is CASSGRQGAGGNTIYF. CDR3 in DNA: TGTGCCAGCAGTGGAAGACAGGGGGCGGGCGGAAACACCATATATTTT. The V call is TRBV6-4, the J call TRBJ1-3; 10 bases agree with TRBD1. V lost 4 bases, J lost 4 bases, and 7 bases stayed unmatched. There are 16 residues in the CDR3. Germline V gives CDR1 MRHNA, CDR2 SNTAGT.

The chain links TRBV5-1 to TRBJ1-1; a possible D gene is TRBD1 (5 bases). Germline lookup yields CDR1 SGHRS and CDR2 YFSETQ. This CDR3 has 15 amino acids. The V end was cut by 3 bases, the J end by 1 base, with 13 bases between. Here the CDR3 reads CASSSTTATNTEAFF. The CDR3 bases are TGCGCCAGCAGCTCCACGACAGCAACGAACACTGAAGCTTTCTTT.